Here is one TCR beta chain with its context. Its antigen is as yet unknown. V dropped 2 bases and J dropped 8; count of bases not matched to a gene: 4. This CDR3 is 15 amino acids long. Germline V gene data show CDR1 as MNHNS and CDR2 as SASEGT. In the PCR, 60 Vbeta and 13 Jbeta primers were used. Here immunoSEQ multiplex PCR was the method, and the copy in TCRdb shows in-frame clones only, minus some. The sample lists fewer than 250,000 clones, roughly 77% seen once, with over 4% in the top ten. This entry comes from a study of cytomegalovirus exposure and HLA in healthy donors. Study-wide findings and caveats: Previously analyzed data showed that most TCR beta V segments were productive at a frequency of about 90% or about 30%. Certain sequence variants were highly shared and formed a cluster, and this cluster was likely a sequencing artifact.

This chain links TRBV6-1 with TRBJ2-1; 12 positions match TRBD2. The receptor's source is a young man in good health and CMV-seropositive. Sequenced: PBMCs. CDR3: CASSEITSGRHEQFF. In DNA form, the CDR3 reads TGTGCCAGCAGTGAAATAACTAGCGGGAGGCATGAGCAGTTCTTC.